This T cell receptor beta chain is from a study of vaccination and CD4 T cells after COVID-19. Treatment in this sample: roughly 10-day PBMC culture with coronavirus spike peptide pools or control peptides (ViraFEST assay). Regarding this clonotype: Its antigen remains unidentified.

Oncomine TCR Beta short-read sequencing was applied to DNA from cultured CD4+ T cells. TCRdb itself ran the PCR reads through MiXCR, one entry per CDR3 protein. Of just under 20,000 distinct CDR3 sequences in the sample, less than 60% were seen once. Trimming left V 5 bases short and J 4 bases short, with 12 bases between. The CDR3 totals 14 residues. Germline CDR1 reads MDHEN; CDR2 reads SYDVKM. The specimen was CD4+ T cells from blood, cultured in vitro, collected after SARS-CoV-2 vaccination. The sequence was obtained from a human donor who had recovered from COVID-19. V gene TRBV28 combines with J gene TRBJ1-5; the D is unclear. This CDR3 is CASSQQVGNQPQHF. In DNA form, the CDR3 reads TGTGCCAGCAGTCAGCAGGTCGGGAATCAGCCCCAGCATTTT.